The 12 T cell receptor beta chains presented below share a single source sample, sequenced in a study of blood T cell repertoires in COVID-19. Generated by immunoSEQ multiplex PCR, the TCRdb table keeps only in-frame clones and is missing some. The sample includes just over 250,000 clones, about 87% of them seen just once. The sequencing input was peripheral blood. These receptor sequences come from a woman aged 45 to 65 with acute or convalescent COVID-19.

V is TRBV28 and J is TRBJ1-2; TRBD1 aligns across 7 bases. CDR1 MDHEN and CDR2 SYDVKM come from the germline V gene. The CDR3 is 13 residues long. V was pared by 7 bases and J by 3 bases, with 5 bases of the junction left unmatched. This CDR3 is CASIRQGDYGYTF. Here the CDR3 DNA reads TGTGCCAGCATACGACAGGGTGACTATGGCTACACCTTC.

V and J are TRBV19 and TRBJ1-2; D might be TRBD1 (6 bases). The CDR3 runs to 15 residues. From germline, CDR1 is LNHDA and CDR2 SQIVND (reference sequence). Trimming left V 5 bases short and J 3 bases short, with 16 bases between. CDR3 DNA: TGTGCCAGTAGTGGTTCAGGGGCGGGGGACTATGGCTACACCTTC. Translation gives CASSGSGAGDYGYTF. The whole variable domain, remainder taken from reference TRBV19 and TRBJ1-2, is DGGITQSPKYLFRKEGQNVTLSCEQNLNHDAMYWYRQDPGQGLRLIYYSQIVNDFQKGDIAEGYSVSREKKESFPLTVTSAQKNPTAFYLCASSGSGAGDYGYTFGSGTRLTVV.

This chain joins TRBV24-1 and TRBJ2-6; 7 bases line up with TRBD1. The CDR3 runs 18 residues. From germline, CDR1 is KGHDR and CDR2 SFDVKD. The V segment lost 3 bases and the J segment 4 bases; nucleotides outside the gene matches: 11. The CDR3 region has the DNA TGTGCCACCAGTGATCCGGGACAGACCAAGGAGGGGGCCAACGTCCTGACTTTC. Residues: CATSDPGQTKEGANVLTF.

This chain links TRBV6-5 with TRBJ2-7; D is perhaps TRBD2 (5 bases). V shed 7 bases and J shed 4 bases, with 17 bases lying between them. The CDR3 runs 14 residues. The germline gives CDR1 MNHEY, CDR2 SVGAGI. The CDR3 loop reads CASNPSGQPYEQYF. CDR3 sequence (DNA): TGTGCCAGCAATCCGAGCGGCCAGCCTTACGAGCAGTACTTC.

The rearrangement uses TRBV9 and TRBJ1-2, with D perhaps TRBD1 (6 bases). Trimming removed 4 bases from V and 4 bases from J, with 20 bases in between. The CDR3 extends over 16 amino acids. Germline V lookup: CDR1 SGDLS, CDR2 YYNGEE. The CDR3 DNA reads as TGTGCCAGCAGCCGGCGAACAGGGATCAAGCCCTATGGCTACACCTTC. Encoded protein: CASSRRTGIKPYGYTF.

The rearrangement uses TRBV27 and TRBJ2-7; 7 nucleotides line up with TRBD1. This CDR3 spans 15 amino acids. The V and J ends lost 5 bases and 5 bases, in that order; junction bases with no gene match: 12. The germline V gene encodes CDR1 MNHEY and CDR2 SMNVEV (reference sequence). The CDR3 spells CASSPVRTGPNEQYF. CDR3 DNA sequence: TGTGCCAGCAGTCCCGTCCGGACAGGCCCCAACGAGCAGTACTTC.

V gene TRBV29-1 combines with J gene TRBJ2-1; D is unclear. The CDR3 is 13 residues long. Between the trimmed V and J ends, which lost 4 bases and 3 bases, there was a span of 10 bases. Germline CDR1 SQVTM, CDR2 ANQGSEA. The CDR3: CSVADSIYNEQFF. The CDR3 DNA sequence: TGCAGCGTTGCGGATAGCATCTACAATGAGCAGTTCTTC.

This clone was seen a single time. The chain uses TRBV15 and TRBJ1-4; no firm D call. V lost 0 bases and J 4 bases, leaving 12 bases between the germline ends. CDR1 and CDR2 (germline): LNHNV, YYDKDF (reference sequence). The CDR3 extends over 16 amino acids. The chain's CDR3 is CATSRDLETINEKLFF. In DNA form, the CDR3 reads TGTGCCACCAGCAGAGATTTGGAGACTATTAATGAAAAACTGTTTTTT.

The chain links TRBV24-1 to TRBJ1-2; perhaps TRBD1 as D (5 bases). Trimming removed 7 bases from V and 4 bases from J, with 15 bases in between. CDR1 and CDR2 (germline): KGHDR, SFDVKD. The CDR3 has 14 amino acids. The CDR3 sequence: CATRSDKSIYGYTF. CDR3 nucleotide sequence: TGTGCCACCAGATCGGACAAAAGCATCTATGGCTACACCTTC.

The rearrangement uses TRBV30 and TRBJ1-4; weak D call: TRBD1 (5 bases). Germline assignment: CDR1 GTSNPN and CDR2 SVGIG (reference sequence). The CDR3 extends over 14 amino acids. Trimming shortened V by 3 bases and J by 3 bases, and 11 bases separated the two germline ends. CDR3 region: CAWRGRVANEKLFF. The CDR3 region has the DNA TGTGCCTGGAGGGGGCGTGTGGCTAATGAAAAACTGTTTTTT.

The chain employs TRBV24-1 and TRBJ1-2; no definite D call. Trimming pared 12 bases from V and 1 base from J, leaving 17 bases between. In germline, CDR1 is KGHDR, CDR2 SFDVKD. The CDR3 runs to 14 residues. The CDR3 loop reads CAAGPSSDNYGYTF. CDR3 nucleotide sequence: TGTGCCGCTGGCCCCAGTTCCGATAACTATGGCTACACCTTC.

This chain joins TRBV6-2 or TRBV6-3 and TRBJ2-7, with TRBD1 matching over 8 bases. This CDR3 comprises 16 residues. Germline V gene sequence: CDR1 MNHEY, CDR2 SVGEGT. V shed 5 bases and J 4 bases; nucleotides not matched to a gene: 13. Written as DNA, the CDR3 is TGTGCCAGCAGTGACCCCGGACAGGGTGAATCGTACGAGCAGTACTTC. It codes for CASSDPGQGESYEQYF.